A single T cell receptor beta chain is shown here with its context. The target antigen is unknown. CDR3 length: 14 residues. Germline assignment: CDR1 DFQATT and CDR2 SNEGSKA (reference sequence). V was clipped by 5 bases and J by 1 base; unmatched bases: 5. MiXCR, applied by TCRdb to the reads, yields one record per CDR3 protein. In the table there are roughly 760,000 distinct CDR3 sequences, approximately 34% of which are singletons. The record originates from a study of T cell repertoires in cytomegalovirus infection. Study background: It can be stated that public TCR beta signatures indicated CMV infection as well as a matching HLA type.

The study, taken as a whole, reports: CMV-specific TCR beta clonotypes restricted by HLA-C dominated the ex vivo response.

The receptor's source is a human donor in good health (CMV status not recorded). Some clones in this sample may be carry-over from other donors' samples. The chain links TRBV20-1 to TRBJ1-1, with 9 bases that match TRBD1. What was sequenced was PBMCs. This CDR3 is CSAYRGLGNTEAFF. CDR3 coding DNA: TGCAGTGCTTACAGGGGGCTTGGGAACACTGAAGCTTTCTTT.